This T cell receptor (beta chain) was identified in a study of blood T cell repertoires in COVID-19. Study summary: Spain, Italy and the United States supplied samples that represented acute and convalescent COVID-19.

CDR1 is KGHSH and CDR2 is LQKENI in the germline V gene. The CDR3 consists of 16 residues. Trimming cost V 1 base and J 3 bases; bases outside gene matches: 5. Methods used by the authors: Estimation of nucleated cell counts was performed using reference gene primer amplification. Sequencing used immunoSEQ multiplex PCR; TCRdb keeps in-frame clones, though not all of them. V, J and clone size reflect that table, while D and trimming were determined from the DNA. The sample carries roughly 49,000 clones, roughly 80% recorded once. The rearrangement joins TRBV18 to TRBJ2-3; 9 nucleotides match TRBD1. Sequenced material: peripheral blood. The TCR originated in a human donor in a cohort sampled during active COVID-19. CDR3 loop: CASSPRTGGDTDTQYF. CDR3 nucleotides: TGTGCCAGCTCACCACGAACAGGGGGCGATACAGATACGCAGTATTTT.